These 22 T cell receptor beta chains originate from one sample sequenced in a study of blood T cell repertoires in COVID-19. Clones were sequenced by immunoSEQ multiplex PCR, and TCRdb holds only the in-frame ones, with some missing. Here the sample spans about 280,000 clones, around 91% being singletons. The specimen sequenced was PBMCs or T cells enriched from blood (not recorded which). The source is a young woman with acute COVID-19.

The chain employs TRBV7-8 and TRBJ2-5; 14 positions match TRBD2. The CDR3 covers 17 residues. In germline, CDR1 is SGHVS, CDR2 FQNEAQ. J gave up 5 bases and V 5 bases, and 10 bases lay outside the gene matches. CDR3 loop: CASSTRGTSGRRETQYF. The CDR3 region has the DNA TGTGCCAGCAGCACTAGGGGGACTAGCGGGAGACGGGAGACCCAGTACTTC.

The CDR3 DNA is TGTGCCACCAGTGAAACAGGCTATAGCAATCAGCCCCAGCATTTT. It is translated as CATSETGYSNQPQHF. The chain combines TRBV24-1 with TRBJ1-5, with D perhaps matching TRBD1 (5 bases). Germline assignment: CDR1 KGHDR and CDR2 SFDVKD. V was clipped by 4 bases and J by 0 bases, with 9 bases between them. This CDR3 is built from 15 residues.

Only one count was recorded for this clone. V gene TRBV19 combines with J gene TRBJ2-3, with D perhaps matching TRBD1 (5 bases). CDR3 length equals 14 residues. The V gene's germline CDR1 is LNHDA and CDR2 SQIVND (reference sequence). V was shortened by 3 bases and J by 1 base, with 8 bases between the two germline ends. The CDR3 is CASSMGLGTDTQYF. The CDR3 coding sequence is TGTGCCAGTAGTATGGGGCTGGGCACAGATACGCAGTATTTT. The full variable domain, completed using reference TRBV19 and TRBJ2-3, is DGGITQSPKYLFRKEGQNVTLSCEQNLNHDAMYWYRQDPGQGLRLIYYSQIVNDFQKGDIAEGYSVSREKKESFPLTVTSAQKNPTAFYLCASSMGLGTDTQYFGPGTRLTVL.

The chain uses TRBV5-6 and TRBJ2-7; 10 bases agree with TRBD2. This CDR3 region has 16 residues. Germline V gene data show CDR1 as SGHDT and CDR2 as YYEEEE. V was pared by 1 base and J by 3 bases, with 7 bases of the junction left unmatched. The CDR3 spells CASSLRSWTSGYEQYF. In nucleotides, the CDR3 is TGTGCCAGCAGCTTGAGGTCGTGGACTAGCGGCTACGAGCAGTACTTC.

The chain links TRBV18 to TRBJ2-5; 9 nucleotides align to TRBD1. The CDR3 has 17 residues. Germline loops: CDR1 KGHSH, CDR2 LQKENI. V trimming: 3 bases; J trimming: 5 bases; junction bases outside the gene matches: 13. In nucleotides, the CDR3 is TGTGCCAGCTCACCCAATCAAGCGGGACAGGGTGGGGAGACCCAGTACTTC. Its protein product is CASSPNQAGQGGETQYF.

The CDR3 sequence is CASSPQLHYEQYF. The CDR3 DNA is TGTGCCAGCTCACCACAGCTTCACTACGAGCAGTACTTC. The V gene is TRBV18, the J gene TRBJ2-7; D call uncertain. This CDR3 has 13 residues. Germline loops: CDR1 KGHSH, CDR2 LQKENI. Deletions cut 1 base from V and 3 bases from J, with 7 bases between.

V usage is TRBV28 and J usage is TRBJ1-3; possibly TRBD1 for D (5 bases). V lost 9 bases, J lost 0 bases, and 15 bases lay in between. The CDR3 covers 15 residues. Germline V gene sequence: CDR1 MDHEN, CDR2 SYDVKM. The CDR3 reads CASKQDSSSGNTIYF. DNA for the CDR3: TGTGCCAGTAAACAGGATTCAAGCTCTGGAAACACCATATATTTT.

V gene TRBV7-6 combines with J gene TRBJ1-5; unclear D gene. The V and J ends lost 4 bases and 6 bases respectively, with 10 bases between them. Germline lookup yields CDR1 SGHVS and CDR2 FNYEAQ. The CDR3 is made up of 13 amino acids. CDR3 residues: CASSSNRGQPQHF. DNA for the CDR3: TGTGCCAGCAGCTCCAACCGGGGTCAGCCCCAGCATTTT.

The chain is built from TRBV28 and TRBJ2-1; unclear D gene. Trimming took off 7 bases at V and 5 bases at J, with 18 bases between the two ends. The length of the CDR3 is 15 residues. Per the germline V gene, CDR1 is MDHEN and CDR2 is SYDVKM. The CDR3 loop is CASTFTRAPHNEQFF. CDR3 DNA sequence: TGTGCCAGCACCTTTACCCGCGCCCCCCACAATGAGCAGTTCTTC. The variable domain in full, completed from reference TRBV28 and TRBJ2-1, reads DVKVTQSSRYLVKRTGEKVFLECVQDMDHENMFWYRQDPGLGLRLIYFSYDVKMKEKGDIPEGYSVSREKKERFSLILESASTNQTSMYLCASTFTRAPHNEQFFGPGTRLTVL.

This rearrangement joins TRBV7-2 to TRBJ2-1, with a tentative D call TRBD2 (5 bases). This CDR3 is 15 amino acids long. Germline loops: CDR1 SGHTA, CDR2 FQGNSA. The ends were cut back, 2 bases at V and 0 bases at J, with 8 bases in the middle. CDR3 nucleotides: TGTGCCAGCAGCTTACCGGGATACTCCTACAATGAGCAGTTCTTC. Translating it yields CASSLPGYSYNEQFF.

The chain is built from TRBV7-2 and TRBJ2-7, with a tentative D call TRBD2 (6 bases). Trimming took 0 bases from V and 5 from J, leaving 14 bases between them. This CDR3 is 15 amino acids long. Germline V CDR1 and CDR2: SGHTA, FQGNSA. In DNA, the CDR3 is TGTGCCAGCAGCTTAGCCGGGACTGCCACCCACGAGCAGTACTTC. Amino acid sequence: CASSLAGTATHEQYF.

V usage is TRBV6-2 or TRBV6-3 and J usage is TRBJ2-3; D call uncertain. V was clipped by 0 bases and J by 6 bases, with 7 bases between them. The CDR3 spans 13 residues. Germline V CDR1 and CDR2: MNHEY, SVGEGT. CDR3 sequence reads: CASSYSSVDTQYF. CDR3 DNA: TGTGCCAGCAGTTACTCGAGCGTTGATACGCAGTATTTT.

CDR3 in amino acids: CASSQAQGTGSPLHF. CDR3 DNA: TGTGCCAGCAGCCAAGCCCAGGGAACGGGTTCACCCCTCCACTTT. The chain recombines TRBV4-2 with TRBJ1-6; a possible D gene is TRBD1 (5 bases). The CDR3 has 15 amino acids. V was cut by 1 base and J by 9 bases, with 13 bases left in between. The V gene's germline CDR1 is LGHNA and CDR2 YNFKEQ.

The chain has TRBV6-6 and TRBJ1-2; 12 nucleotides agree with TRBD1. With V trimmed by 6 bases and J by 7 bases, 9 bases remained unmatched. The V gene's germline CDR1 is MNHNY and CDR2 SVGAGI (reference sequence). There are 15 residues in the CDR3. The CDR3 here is CASRSGGTGGPGYTF. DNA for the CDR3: TGTGCCAGCAGAAGCGGGGGGACAGGGGGCCCTGGCTACACCTTC.

The CDR3 sequence is CASSYSSQGHEQYF. CDR3 coding DNA: TGTGCCAGCAGTTACTCTTCCCAGGGGCACGAGCAGTACTTC. The genes are TRBV6-6 and TRBJ2-7; TRBD1 is a possible D gene (6 bases). CDR3 size: 14 residues. Germline CDR1 and CDR2: MNHNY and SVGAGI (reference sequence). With 0 bases removed from V and 5 bases from J, the gap between germline ends came to 11 bases.

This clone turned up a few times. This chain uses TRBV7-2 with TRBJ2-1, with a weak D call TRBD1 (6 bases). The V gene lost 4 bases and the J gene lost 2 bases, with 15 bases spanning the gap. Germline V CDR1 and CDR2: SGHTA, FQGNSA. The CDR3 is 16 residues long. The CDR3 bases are TGTGCCAGCAGCTCAACGACAGGTCTCCCCTACAATGAGCAGTTCTTC. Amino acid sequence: CASSSTTGLPYNEQFF.

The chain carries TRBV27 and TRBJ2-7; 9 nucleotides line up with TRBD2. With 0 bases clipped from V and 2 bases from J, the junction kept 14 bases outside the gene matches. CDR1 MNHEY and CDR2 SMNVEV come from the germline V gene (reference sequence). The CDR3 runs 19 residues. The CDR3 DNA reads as TGTGCCAGCAGTTTATCGCCCCCACGCCTAGCGGGACGGCCCTACGAGCAGTACTTC. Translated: CASSLSPPRLAGRPYEQYF.

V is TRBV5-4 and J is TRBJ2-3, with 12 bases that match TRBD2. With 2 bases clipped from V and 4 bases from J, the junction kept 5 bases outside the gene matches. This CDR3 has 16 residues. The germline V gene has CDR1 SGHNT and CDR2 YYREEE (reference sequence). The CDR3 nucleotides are TGTGCCAGCAGCTTCCCTAGCGGGAGGGCCCCAGATACGCAGTATTTT. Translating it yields CASSFPSGRAPDTQYF.

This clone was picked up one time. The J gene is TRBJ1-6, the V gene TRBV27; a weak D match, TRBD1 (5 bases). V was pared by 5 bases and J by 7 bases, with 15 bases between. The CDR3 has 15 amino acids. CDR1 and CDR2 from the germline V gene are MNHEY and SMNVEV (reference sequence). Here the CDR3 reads CASSTRGSPNSPLHF. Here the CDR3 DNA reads TGTGCCAGCAGTACCCGGGGGTCTCCAAATTCACCCCTCCACTTT.

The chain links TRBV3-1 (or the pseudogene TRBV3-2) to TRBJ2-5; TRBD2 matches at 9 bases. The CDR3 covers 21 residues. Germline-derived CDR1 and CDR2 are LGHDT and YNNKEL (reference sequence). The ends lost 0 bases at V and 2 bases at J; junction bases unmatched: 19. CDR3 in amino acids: CASSQDYGAGGPLVLQETQYF. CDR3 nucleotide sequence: TGTGCCAGCAGCCAAGATTACGGAGCGGGAGGTCCCCTCGTACTACAAGAGACCCAGTACTTC.

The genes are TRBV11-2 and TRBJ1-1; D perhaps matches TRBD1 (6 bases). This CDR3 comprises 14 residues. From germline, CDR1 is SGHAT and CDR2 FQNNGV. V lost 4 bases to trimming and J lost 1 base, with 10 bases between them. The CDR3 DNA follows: TGTGCCAGCAGCTACACAGGGCGGAACACTGAAGCTTTCTTT. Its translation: CASSYTGRNTEAFF.

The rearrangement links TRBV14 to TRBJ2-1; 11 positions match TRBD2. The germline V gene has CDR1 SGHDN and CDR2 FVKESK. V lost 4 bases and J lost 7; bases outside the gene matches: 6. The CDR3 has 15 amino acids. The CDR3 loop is CASSPQGLAVNEQFF. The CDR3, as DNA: TGTGCCAGCAGCCCTCAGGGACTAGCGGTGAATGAGCAGTTCTTC.